The clone carrying this T cell receptor beta chain has just a few counts. As to time point: blood at routine non-recurrence follow-up after resection. The data stem from a study of spatial heterogeneity in lung cancer. Each CDR3 protein is one row after TCRdb ran MiXCR on the 5' RACE reads. The sample lists about 16,000 distinct CDR3 sequences, 6.3% occurring once. This clonotype originated in a male donor with early-stage non-small cell lung cancer. Source: PBMCs, taken at follow-up.

Written as DNA, the CDR3 is TGTGCCAGCAGTTACTCGGGGGGTACCAGTGAAAAACTGTTTTTT. Protein: CASSYSGGTSEKLFF. The genes are TRBV6-6 and TRBJ1-4, with D possibly matching TRBD1 (5 bases). V lost 0 bases and J 7 bases, leaving 12 bases between the germline ends. This CDR3 contains 15 residues. Germline assignment: CDR1 MNHNY and CDR2 SVGAGI (reference sequence).